This paragraph reports one T cell receptor (beta chain). CDR1 is SQVTM and CDR2 is ANQGSEA in the germline V gene. The CDR3 is 14 amino acids. With 5 bases removed from V and 5 bases from J, the gap between germline ends came to 19 bases. These data originate in a study of CD8 T cells in Susac syndrome. With random hexamers, reverse transcription was performed on about 0.5 to 1 ug of RNA. TCRdb fed the immunoSEQ multiplex PCR reads into MiXCR, producing one record per CDR3 protein. The table has about 140,000 distinct CDR3 sequences, under 97% seen once; the top ten hold 0.084%. The specimen was CD4+ T cells from PBMCs. The sequence was collected from a human donor with Susac syndrome. J is TRBJ2-7 and V is TRBV29-1; tentatively, D is TRBD2 (6 bases). In DNA, the CDR3 is TGCAGCGTTAGAGGGCCGGGGGTTAGGAACGAGCAGTACTTC. It translates to CSVRGPGVRNEQYF.